The rows below give T cell receptor beta chains drawn from one sample of a study of blood T cell repertoires in COVID-19. This table comes from immunoSEQ multiplex PCR, and its TCRdb copy is limited to in-frame clones, with some not included. The sample lists 350,000 or so clones, more than 70% occurring once. Sequencing input: peripheral blood. The source is a man under 40 with active or convalescent COVID-19. Both conserved end residues are part of each CDR3. D genes are given only for firm matches. The size of a clone is reported for some rows only, either as once, few or many, or as a class for expanded clones.

V	size	J	D	DNA	CDR3
TRBV28	-	TRBJ2-1	-	TGTGCCAGCAGTTTTGTCGCGGAGTCCGCTACGTTTGAGCAGTTCTTC	CASSFVAESATFEQFF
TRBV24-1	-	TRBJ1-2	-	TGTGCCACCAGTGATGGGGTAGGGGTTGGTGGCTATGGCTACACCTTC	CATSDGVGVGGYGYTF
TRBV5-1	-	TRBJ2-3	TRBD1	TGCGCCAGCAGCTTGAGTCACAGGGGAGATACGCAGTATTTT	CASSLSHRGDTQYF
TRBV18	-	TRBJ2-7	-	TGTGCCAGCTCACCCCTCTACGAGCAGTACTTC	CASSPLYEQYF
TRBV14	few	TRBJ1-4	-	TGTGCCAGCAGCCAAGATGGGCTGCGTGGAACTAATGAAAAACTGTTTTTT	CASSQDGLRGTNEKLFF
TRBV27	-	TRBJ2-7	-	TGTGCCAGCAGTCCCCAGGGGAGCACCTACGAGCAGTACTTC	CASSPQGSTYEQYF
TRBV19	-	TRBJ2-7	TRBD2	TGTGCCAGTAGTCTCTACGGGACTAGCGGGAGTATTCCCTACGAGCAGTACTTC	CASSLYGTSGSIPYEQYF
TRBV18	-	TRBJ1-4	-	TGTGCCAGCTCACCACGCGACAGCTCCGAAAAACTGTTTTTT	CASSPRDSSEKLFF
TRBV19	once	TRBJ1-3	-	TGTGCCAGTGCAGGGGATAGCTCTGGAAACACCATATATTTT	CASAGDSSGNTIYF
TRBV6-6	-	TRBJ1-5	TRBD1	TGTGCCAGCACCTGCTCGTTGGTGTACCGGGACAGGCCAACAACCGGTGGTCAGCCCCAGCATTTT	CASTCSLVYRDRPTTGGQPQHF